A single T cell receptor (beta chain) is shown here with its context. Separate from the roughly 670-subject first cohort, the approximately 120-subject validation cohort was the one that the donors belonged to. Germline loops: CDR1 SGHAT, CDR2 FQNNGV. V trimming: 4 bases; J trimming: 0 bases; junction bases outside the gene matches: 3. The CDR3 is 16 residues long. This entry comes from a study of cytomegalovirus exposure and HLA in healthy donors. Clones were sequenced by immunoSEQ multiplex PCR, and TCRdb holds only the in-frame ones, with some missing. This table has 200,000 to 250,000 clones, roughly 88% appearing once.

The chain is built from TRBV11-2 and TRBJ2-3; 11 nucleotides match TRBD2. Material: PBMCs. This sequence originates from a woman between 25 and 40 years old in good health and CMV-seropositive. The CDR3 region is CASSSGTSGSTDTQYF. The CDR3, as DNA: TGTGCCAGCAGCTCTGGGACTAGCGGTAGCACAGATACGCAGTATTTT. Combining the CDR3 with reference TRBV11-2 and TRBJ2-3 gives the whole variable domain EAGVAQSPRYKIIEKRQSVAFWCNPISGHATLYWYQQILGQGPKLLIQFQNNGVVDDSQLPKDRFSAERLKGVDSTLKIQPAKLEDSAVYLCASSSGTSGSTDTQYFGPGTRLTVL.